Below, one T cell receptor beta chain is given with its context. Methods used by the authors: From reference gene primer amplification, estimates of nucleated cell counts were derived. Clones were read by immunoSEQ multiplex PCR, and TCRdb kept only the in-frame ones, dropping some. The D gene and trimming were derived from the DNA, and the V and J assignments and clone size from that table. The repertoire consists of some 220,000 clones, with around three quarters occurring once and the leading ten covering approximately 7.2%. The data originate from a study of blood T cell repertoires in COVID-19. Background on the study: Whether acute or convalescent, the COVID-19 samples came from the United States, Italy and Spain.

V gave up 5 bases and J gave up 2 bases; unmatched junction bases: 7. CDR1 and CDR2 (germline): SGHVS, FNYEAQ. The length of the CDR3 is 16 residues. The source is a woman aged 70-85 years with acute or convalescent COVID-19. Sequencing used peripheral blood. V gene TRBV7-6 combines with J gene TRBJ2-3, with 10 bases that match TRBD1. The CDR3 spells CASSQGQGTYTDTQYF. The DNA of the CDR3 is TGTGCCAGCAGCCAGGGACAGGGGACGTACACAGATACGCAGTATTTT.